This entry concerns a single T cell receptor (beta chain). Its specificity is not known. These data come from a study of T cells after posttransplantation cyclophosphamide. Overall study findings and caveats: Recipient CMV seropositivity and CMV reactivation strongly tracked TRB clonality.

Method: immunoSEQ multiplex PCR; TCRdb's copy keeps in-frame clones and lacks some. This sample has some 19,000 clones, with around 89% found just once. Sampled 1 year posttransplant, controls received myeloablative marrow transplants, methotrexate and a calcineurin inhibitor. V was cut by 0 bases and J by 3 bases, with 6 bases left in between. CDR3 length: 14 residues. Germline values: CDR1 SGHKS, CDR2 YYEKEE (reference sequence). The receptor's source is a female patient between 30 and 39 years old who received an allogeneic stem cell transplant from an unrelated donor, was CMV-positive, and had acute and chronic GVHD. Some T cells could come from the graft donor. The chain is built from TRBV5-5 and TRBJ1-4, with a weak D call TRBD1 (6 bases). The source material was PBMCs, sampled roughly 350 days after allogeneic stem cell transplant with calcineurin inhibitor and methotrexate. CDR3 coding DNA: TGTGCCAGCAGCTTGGCAGGGGCTAATGAAAAACTGTTTTTT. This encodes CASSLAGANEKLFF.